This TCR beta chain is drawn from a study of blood T cell repertoires in COVID-19. Study summary: Italy, Spain and the United States were the sources of the convalescent and acute COVID-19 samples. In each case, the material was cDNA or gDNA derived from T cells, B-cell-depleted T cells, or PBMCs.

The authors' processing: Amplifying reference gene primers gave estimates of nucleated cell counts. Assay: immunoSEQ multiplex PCR; the TCRdb copy retains only in-frame clones and omits some. V and J calls and clone size are given by that table; D and trimming were obtained from the DNA. The sample holds approximately 140,000 clones; around 89% are singletons and the top ten take around 28%. CDR3 length equals 15 residues. V was trimmed by 5 bases and J by 6 bases, leaving 17 bases between them. Per germline, CDR1 SGHVS and CDR2 FQNEAQ. This TCR was sampled from a human donor in a cohort sampled during active COVID-19. Specimen: peripheral blood. The genes are TRBV7-8 and TRBJ1-5; D perhaps matches TRBD1 (6 bases). CDR3 in DNA: TGTGCCAGCAGCCCGGGTCAGGGGCTCGCTCAGCCCCAGCATTTT. Translated: CASSPGQGLAQPQHF.